This passage covers 25 T cell receptor beta chains from one sample sequenced in a study of blood T cell repertoires in COVID-19. Some clones are missing from TCRdb's copy, which holds only in-frame ones; the method was immunoSEQ multiplex PCR. The sample gives 85,000 to 110,000 clones, around 84% of which show up once; around 12% is in the top ten. Sequencing was performed on peripheral blood. These receptor sequences come from a human donor in a cohort sampled during active COVID-19.

The chain carries TRBV19 and TRBJ1-2, with 8 bases identical to TRBD1. V lost 5 bases and J lost 4; bases outside the gene matches: 12. Germline assignment: CDR1 LNHDA and CDR2 SQIVND (reference sequence). This CDR3 is built from 16 residues. The DNA of the CDR3 is TGTGCCAGTAGTCCTCCTACCGGGACAGGCTTCTATGGCTACACCTTC. Amino acid sequence: CASSPPTGTGFYGYTF.

The V gene is TRBV11-3, the J gene TRBJ1-2, with D perhaps matching TRBD1 (5 bases). The CDR3 sequence is 15 residues long. The germline CDR1 and CDR2 sequences are SGHNT and YENEEA. Trimming pared 0 bases from V and 2 bases from J, leaving 10 bases between. In nucleotides, the CDR3 is TGTGCCAGCAGCTTAGAGAACTCAGGGAACTATGGCTACACCTTC. The encoded protein is CASSLENSGNYGYTF.

The chain is built from TRBV6-2 or TRBV6-3 and TRBJ2-3; no reliable D call. CDR3 length equals 13 residues. In germline, CDR1 is MNHEY, CDR2 SVGEGT. Trimming took off 5 bases at V and 10 bases at J, with 16 bases between the two ends. The CDR3: CASSPRVSSSQYF. CDR3 sequence (DNA): TGTGCCAGCAGTCCCCGGGTCTCTTCCTCGCAGTATTTT.

Details on this clone: In the same sample, other DNA sequences code for this CDR3. The V and J genes are TRBV12-3 or TRBV12-4 and TRBJ1-2; no reliable D call. V dropped 3 bases and J dropped 8 bases, with 10 bases sitting between them. The CDR3 runs to 12 residues. The CDR3 DNA reads TGTGCCAGCAGTTTGGGAGTCGGGGGCTACACCTTC. Its protein product is CASSLGVGGYTF.

This chain links TRBV11-2 with TRBJ1-1; no clear D. CDR3 length equals 14 residues. The germline CDR1 and CDR2 sequences are SGHAT and FQNNGV. Trimming took off 1 base at V and 7 bases at J, with 13 bases between the two ends. In nucleotides, the CDR3 is TGTGCCAGCAGCTTAGCACAGTCAGTGAATGAAGCTTTCTTT. Translated: CASSLAQSVNEAFF.

This clone has only one observation. J is TRBJ2-5 and V is TRBV3-1 (or the pseudogene TRBV3-2), with D perhaps TRBD1 (6 bases). The CDR3 has 12 amino acids. CDR1 and CDR2 from the germline V gene are LGHDT and YNNKEL (reference sequence). V was pared by 6 bases and J by 9 bases, with 14 bases between. Here the CDR3 DNA reads TGTGCCAGCAGGCGGCAGGGGAACGCCCAGTACTTC. Translated, it gives CASRRQGNAQYF.

The chain carries TRBV7-2 and TRBJ1-2; 7 nucleotides match TRBD1. V gave up 1 base and J gave up 0 bases; unmatched junction bases: 5. This CDR3 comprises 16 residues. Germline lookup yields CDR1 SGHTA and CDR2 FQGNSA. CDR3 residues: CASSLDRGRANYGYTF. The CDR3 nucleotides read TGTGCCAGCAGCTTAGACAGGGGCCGAGCTAACTATGGCTACACCTTC. The full variable domain, rest sourced from reference TRBV7-2 and TRBJ1-2, is GAGVSQSPSNKVTEKGKDVELRCDPISGHTALYWYRQSLGQGLEFLIYFQGNSAPDKSGLPSDRFSAERTGGSVSTLTIQRTQQEDSAVYLCASSLDRGRANYGYTFGSGTRLTVV.

This clone turned up a few times. The V call is TRBV4-1, the J call TRBJ2-7, with 10 positions matching TRBD2. The V gene's germline CDR1 is MGHRA and CDR2 YSYEKL. The CDR3 contains 18 residues. V lost 0 bases, J lost 3 bases, and 11 bases stayed unmatched. The CDR3 DNA is TGCGCCAGCAGCCAAGATACGGCTAGCGGGGGTCGAATCTACGAGCAGTACTTC. Its translation: CASSQDTASGGRIYEQYF.

The J gene is TRBJ2-5, the V gene TRBV25-1; D perhaps matches TRBD2 (6 bases). V was pared by 2 bases and J by 2 bases, with 9 bases between. This CDR3 is built from 14 residues. Germline values: CDR1 MGHDK, CDR2 SYGVNS. CDR3 in DNA: TGTGCCAGCAGTGAACTGGGGGGACAAGAGACCCAGTACTTC. It translates to CASSELGGQETQYF.

The chain recombines TRBV9 with TRBJ1-5; no reliable D call. Germline V gives CDR1 SGDLS, CDR2 YYNGEE. CDR3 length: 15 residues. Trimming shortened V by 3 bases and J by 4 bases, and 14 bases separated the two germline ends. As DNA, the CDR3 is TGTGCCAGCAGCGGAGGCGGGCCGCAAAATCAGCCCCAGCATTTT. Protein product: CASSGGGPQNQPQHF.

V gene TRBV7-9 combines with J gene TRBJ2-7; tentatively, D is TRBD1 (5 bases). Per the germline V gene, CDR1 is SEHNR and CDR2 is FQNEAQ (reference sequence). The CDR3 spans 17 residues. Trimming took 3 bases from V and 3 from J, leaving 21 bases between them. CDR3 sequence (DNA): TGTGCCAGCAGCTTTACCCGTGGTCAGGGAAGGGACTACGAGCAGTACTTC. The encoded protein is CASSFTRGQGRDYEQYF.

The J gene is TRBJ1-3, the V gene TRBV29-1; perhaps TRBD1 as D (5 bases). V lost 3 bases and J lost 14, with 14 bases in between. CDR3 length: 11 residues. Germline V lookup: CDR1 SQVTM, CDR2 ANQGSEA. This chain's CDR3 is CSVDDRLGVYF. CDR3 nucleotide sequence: TGCAGCGTTGACGACAGACTAGGCGTATATTTT.

This rearrangement joins TRBV5-4 to TRBJ2-3, with D tentatively TRBD1 (6 bases). Germline V gene data show CDR1 as SGHNT and CDR2 as YYREEE (reference sequence). V dropped 2 bases and J dropped 0 bases, with 16 bases sitting between them. This CDR3 region has 17 residues. The CDR3 protein is CASSLFITGPSTDTQYF. CDR3 bases: TGTGCCAGCAGCTTATTTATAACAGGGCCTAGCACAGATACGCAGTATTTT. The full variable domain, completed using reference TRBV5-4 and TRBJ2-3, is ETGVTQSPTHLIKTRGQQVTLRCSSQSGHNTVSWYQQALGQGPQFIFQYYREEENGRGNFPPRFSGLQFPNYSSELNVNALELDDSALYLCASSLFITGPSTDTQYFGPGTRLTVL.

This clone has a single count. This chain joins TRBV10-2 and TRBJ1-2; TRBD1 aligns across 10 bases. V was pared by 4 bases and J by 0 bases, with 8 bases of the junction left unmatched. The CDR3 spans 17 residues. CDR1 is WSHSY and CDR2 is SAAADI in the germline V gene. As DNA, the CDR3 is TGCGCCAGCAGTGGACAGGGGGCGGGCGGCGCTAACTATGGCTACACCTTC. Its translation: CASSGQGAGGANYGYTF.

V gene TRBV6-4 combines with J gene TRBJ2-3, with 8 bases matching TRBD2. Trimming cost V 4 bases and J 1 base; bases outside gene matches: 4. The germline V gene encodes CDR1 MRHNA and CDR2 SNTAGT. The CDR3 runs to 15 residues. CDR3 DNA sequence: TGTGCCAGCAGTGTCCTTAGCGGGGGCACAGATACGCAGTATTTT. Its translation is CASSVLSGGTDTQYF.

This sequence joins TRBV6-2 or TRBV6-3 and TRBJ2-1; TRBD2 aligns across 8 bases. The V and J ends lost 2 bases and 8 bases, in that order; junction bases with no gene match: 8. The CDR3 spans 15 residues. Germline values: CDR1 MNHEY, CDR2 SVGEGT. CDR3 in amino acids: CASSYPGLGIHEQFF. In nucleotides, the CDR3 is TGTGCCAGCAGTTACCCGGGACTAGGTATCCATGAGCAGTTCTTC.

The J gene is TRBJ1-4, the V gene TRBV12-5; D not resolved. CDR1 and CDR2 from the germline V gene are LGHNT and FRNRAP. The CDR3 contains 14 residues. V shed 1 base and J shed 4 bases, with 7 bases lying between them. CDR3 residues: CASGLGHINEKLFF. Here the CDR3 DNA reads TGTGCTAGTGGTTTGGGACATATTAATGAAAAACTGTTTTTT.

The rearrangement joins TRBV9 to TRBJ1-3, with a possible D match to TRBD1 (5 bases). CDR3 length: 13 residues. The germline V and J ends were trimmed by 0 bases and 8 bases, with 9 bases remaining between them. Germline V CDR1 and CDR2: SGDLS, YYNGEE. In DNA form, the CDR3 reads TGTGCCAGCAGCGTAGCTGGGGCGGACACCATATATTTT. Translated: CASSVAGADTIYF.

The rearrangement joins TRBV5-1 to TRBJ2-2; D might be TRBD2 (6 bases). V dropped 7 bases and J dropped 0 bases, with 19 bases sitting between them. CDR3 length: 17 residues. Germline CDR1 reads SGHRS; CDR2 reads YFSETQ. CDR3 protein: CASAKLSGGANTGELFF. The CDR3 bases are TGCGCCAGCGCAAAACTTAGCGGAGGAGCGAACACCGGGGAGCTGTTTTTT.

CDR3 region: CASSPSGRGGYEQYF. The DNA of the CDR3 is TGTGCCAGCAGCCCGAGCGGGCGGGGTGGTTACGAGCAGTACTTC. The rearrangement joins TRBV7-2 to TRBJ2-7, with a possible D match to TRBD2 (6 bases). In germline, CDR1 is SGHTA, CDR2 FQGNSA. V was cut by 5 bases and J by 4 bases, with 18 bases left in between. This CDR3 has 15 amino acids.

The V gene is TRBV7-2, the J gene TRBJ1-5; tentatively, D is TRBD1 (6 bases). CDR1 and CDR2 (germline): SGHTA, FQGNSA. CDR3 length: 17 amino acids. The V end lost 5 bases, the J end lost 2 bases, and 19 bases lay between the germline ends. The CDR3 DNA reads TGTGCCAGCAGCGCAGACATAACAGGGTATGGCAATCAGCCCCAGCATTTT. It specifies CASSADITGYGNQPQHF. Full variable domain (outside the CDR3, taken from reference TRBV7-2 and TRBJ1-5): GAGVSQSPSNKVTEKGKDVELRCDPISGHTALYWYRQSLGQGLEFLIYFQGNSAPDKSGLPSDRFSAERTGGSVSTLTIQRTQQEDSAVYLCASSADITGYGNQPQHFGDGTRLSIL.

The chain employs TRBV9 and TRBJ1-6; TRBD1 agrees at 9 bases. Unmatched junction bases numbered 10, after V lost 3 bases and J lost 9 bases. The germline CDR1 and CDR2 sequences are SGDLS and YYNGEE. CDR3 length equals 16 residues. CDR3 coding DNA: TGTGCCAGCAGCGCGGGGGGGACAGGGAAGGGTTCACCCCTCCACTTT. The encoded protein is CASSAGGTGKGSPLHF.

The rearrangement joins TRBV10-3 to TRBJ1-1, with D unclear. This CDR3 is built from 11 residues. Germline V lookup: CDR1 ENHRY, CDR2 SYGVKD. V was clipped by 8 bases and J by 4 bases, with 8 bases between them. The CDR3 is CAIGQVTEAFF. In nucleotides, the CDR3 is TGTGCCATCGGGCAGGTCACTGAAGCTTTCTTT.

This chain connects TRBV5-1 to TRBJ2-5; 8 bases match TRBD1. CDR3 length equals 15 residues. Germline V gene data show CDR1 as SGHRS and CDR2 as YFSETQ. The V segment lost 3 bases and the J segment 2 bases; nucleotides outside the gene matches: 6. The CDR3 nucleotides are TGCGCCAGCAGCTGGGGGACAGGCGGGCAAGAGACCCAGTACTTC. Translated: CASSWGTGGQETQYF. Together with reference TRBV5-1 and TRBJ2-5, the CDR3 gives the full variable domain: KAGVTQTPRYLIKTRGQQVTLSCSPISGHRSVSWYQQTPGQGLQFLFEYFSETQRNKGNFPGRFSGRQFSNSRSEMNVSTLELGDSALYLCASSWGTGGQETQYFGPGTRLLVL.

CDR3 sequence reads: CASSIEGRGNYGYTF. Here the CDR3 DNA reads TGTGCCAGTAGTATAGAGGGCAGGGGGAACTATGGCTACACCTTC. The V gene is TRBV19, the J gene TRBJ1-2; 7 positions match TRBD1. The CDR3 is 15 residues long. Looked up from germline, CDR1 is LNHDA and CDR2 is SQIVND (reference sequence). V was clipped by 0 bases and J by 2 bases; unmatched bases: 3.